Below are 18 T cell receptor beta chains sequenced from a single sample in a study of blood T cell repertoires in COVID-19. Produced via immunoSEQ multiplex PCR; TCRdb's table is partial and in-frame only. This table holds around 250,000 clones, about nine tenths found once. Material: PBMCs or T cells enriched from blood (not recorded which). The receptors shown here come from a human donor in a cohort exposed to, infected with or recovered from COVID-19 (not recorded which). The donor label of this sample is uncertain.

V gene TRBV7-2 combines with J gene TRBJ1-5; no reliable D call. With 5 bases removed from V and 6 bases from J, the gap between germline ends came to 17 bases. The CDR3 runs 15 residues. The germline CDR1 and CDR2 sequences are SGHTA and FQGNSA. The CDR3 loop reads CASSPAGLDTQPQHF. The CDR3 region has the DNA TGTGCCAGCAGCCCCGCAGGCTTAGATACTCAGCCCCAGCATTTT.

The J gene is TRBJ2-3, the V gene TRBV6-5; D might be TRBD1 (6 bases). Per the germline V gene, CDR1 is MNHEY and CDR2 is SVGAGI. Trimming removed 6 bases at V and 6 bases at J, with 16 bases between. The CDR3 covers 14 residues. Here the CDR3 reads CASRGQLGIDTQYF. CDR3 DNA sequence: TGTGCCAGCAGAGGACAGTTGGGGATCGATACGCAGTATTTT.

V is TRBV19 and J is TRBJ2-3; the match to TRBD2 covers 13 bases. Germline V gives CDR1 LNHDA, CDR2 SQIVND (reference sequence). Trimming took 5 bases from V and 0 from J; bases not matched to a gene: 5. The CDR3 contains 17 residues. This CDR3 is CASSSGLAGYSTDTQYF. CDR3 DNA sequence: TGTGCCAGTAGTTCGGGACTAGCGGGGTACAGCACAGATACGCAGTATTTT.

The chain uses TRBV4-1 and TRBJ2-7; 10 bases line up with TRBD1. CDR1 is MGHRA, CDR2 YSYEKL, per germline. Trimming at V came to 0 bases and at J to 4 bases, leaving 12 bases not matched to a gene. The length of the CDR3 is 18 residues. The CDR3 spells CASSQDSGGRDRGYEQYF. Written as DNA, the CDR3 is TGCGCCAGCAGCCAAGATTCGGGGGGACGGGACAGGGGATACGAGCAGTACTTC.

V is TRBV21-1 and J is TRBJ1-5. TRBV21-1 is flagged as a pseudogene. The CDR3 is 12 residues long. The CDR3 here is CASSGEGQPQHF. In nucleotides, the CDR3 is TGTGCCAGCAGCGGAGAGGGTCAGCCCCAGCATTTT.

The chain has TRBV19 and TRBJ1-2; TRBD1 might be the D (5 bases). The CDR3 loop spans 14 amino acids. Per germline, CDR1 LNHDA and CDR2 SQIVND (reference sequence). Trimming pared 5 bases from V and 8 bases from J, leaving 18 bases between. CDR3 sequence: CASSLTGAKGGYTF. CDR3 in DNA: TGTGCCAGTAGTTTAACAGGCGCCAAGGGCGGCTACACCTTC.

The gene calls are TRBV5-6 and TRBJ1-2; D uncertain. V was trimmed by 2 bases and J by 8 bases, leaving 7 bases between them. The germline gives CDR1 SGHDT, CDR2 YYEEEE. CDR3 size: 11 residues. The CDR3: CASSFSSGYTF. Here the CDR3 DNA reads TGTGCCAGCAGCTTTAGTTCCGGCTACACCTTC.

This clone has only one observation. The chain links TRBV6-2 or TRBV6-3 to TRBJ1-2; D not resolved. The CDR3 spans 14 residues. The V gene's germline CDR1 is MNHEY and CDR2 SVGEGT. V shed 5 bases and J shed 0 bases, with 10 bases lying between them. CDR3 bases: TGTGCCAGCAGTCAGGATCCCTCTAACTATGGCTACACCTTC. Translation: CASSQDPSNYGYTF.

The chain is built from TRBV5-1 and TRBJ1-2; D is unclear. V was clipped by 0 bases and J by 4 bases, with 7 bases between them. CDR3 length: 13 amino acids. The V gene's germline CDR1 is SGHRS and CDR2 YFSETQ. CDR3 region: CASSLGEGYGYTF. DNA of the CDR3: TGCGCCAGCAGCTTGGGAGAGGGCTATGGCTACACCTTC.

This chain joins TRBV29-1 and TRBJ2-7; 8 nucleotides agree with TRBD1. V lost 0 bases to trimming and J lost 1 base; unmatched junction nucleotides: 5. The CDR3 totals 15 residues. Germline V gene data show CDR1 as SQVTM and CDR2 as ANQGSEA. In DNA, the CDR3 is TGCAGCGTTGAAGAGGCAGGGGGCCTTTCCTACGAGCAGTACTTC. Translation gives CSVEEAGGLSYEQYF.

This clone appeared once. The chain carries TRBV5-1 and TRBJ2-7; 8 bases line up with TRBD2. The CDR3 contains 18 residues. With 3 bases clipped from V and 3 bases from J, the junction kept 17 bases outside the gene matches. Germline assignment: CDR1 SGHRS and CDR2 YFSETQ. CDR3 residues: CASSWAPGAGGIIYEQYF. In DNA, the CDR3 is TGCGCCAGCAGCTGGGCCCCCGGGGCGGGGGGAATTATCTACGAGCAGTACTTC.

The chain recombines TRBV19 with TRBJ1-4, with a tentative D call TRBD1 (6 bases). The CDR3 length is 13 residues. Germline loops: CDR1 LNHDA, CDR2 SQIVND (reference sequence). Trimming removed 3 bases at V and 5 bases at J, with 7 bases between. CDR3 sequence (DNA): TGTGCCAGTAGTATCGGGACAAATGAAAAACTGTTTTTT. Residues: CASSIGTNEKLFF.

In this sample, this clone turned up once. V and J are TRBV4-1 and TRBJ1-2; 9 nucleotides align to TRBD1. Germline-derived CDR1 and CDR2 are MGHRA and YSYEKL. The CDR3 length is 13 residues. J lost 8 bases, V lost 3 bases, and 4 bases had no gene match. CDR3 DNA: TGCGCCAGCAGCCATGGACAGGGGAGAGGCTACACCTTC. It specifies CASSHGQGRGYTF.

Regarding this clone: Other DNA sequences within the sample encode an identical CDR3. This sequence joins TRBV19 and TRBJ1-1; D remains unclear. There are 12 residues in the CDR3. The ends were cut back, 4 bases at V and 4 bases at J, with 7 bases in the middle. CDR1 LNHDA and CDR2 SQIVND come from the germline V gene (reference sequence). The CDR3 sequence is CASSRALTEAFF. CDR3 in DNA: TGTGCCAGTAGTAGAGCGCTCACTGAAGCTTTCTTT.

This clone was seen a single time. CDR3 protein: CASSSGTGPFQPQHF. As DNA, the CDR3 is TGTGCCAGCAGCTCCGGGACAGGGCCTTTTCAGCCCCAGCATTTT. The V and J genes are TRBV7-9 and TRBJ1-5; 9 nucleotides agree with TRBD1. J gave up 6 bases and V 4 bases, and 7 bases lay outside the gene matches. Germline CDR1 reads SEHNR; CDR2 reads FQNEAQ (reference sequence). The length of the CDR3 is 15 residues.

The gene calls are TRBV5-8 and TRBJ1-5, with 7 positions matching TRBD1. Germline loops: CDR1 SGHTS, CDR2 YDEGEE. The CDR3 spans 16 residues. V trimming: 0 bases; J trimming: 7 bases; junction bases outside the gene matches: 10. CDR3 amino acids: CASSLGQGNLGQPQHF. The CDR3, as DNA: TGTGCCAGCAGCTTGGGACAGGGAAATCTAGGGCAGCCCCAGCATTTT.

V and J are TRBV7-2 and TRBJ2-5; maybe TRBD1 (6 bases). Germline CDR1 SGHTA, CDR2 FQGNSA. The CDR3 has 15 amino acids. Trimming cost V 5 bases and J 4 bases, with 17 bases left between them. CDR3: CASSITGTSRETQYF. The CDR3 DNA reads TGTGCCAGCAGCATCACCGGGACATCTCGAGAGACCCAGTACTTC.

The rearrangement joins TRBV5-4 to TRBJ1-6, with 7 bases fitting TRBD1. Looked up from germline, CDR1 is SGHNT and CDR2 is YYREEE (reference sequence). This CDR3 contains 15 residues. With 4 bases clipped from V and 0 bases from J, the junction kept 1 base outside the gene matches. The CDR3 loop is CASSRQGSYNSPLHF. CDR3 DNA sequence: TGTGCCAGCAGCCGACAGGGCTCCTATAATTCACCCCTCCACTTT.